The 10 T cell receptor beta chains listed next were all sequenced from one sample in a study of shared clonotypes between healthy human individuals. Using immunoSEQ multiplex PCR, the repertoire was profiled, and TCRdb retains in-frame clones only, with some absent. The sample has millions of clones, more than 80% seen once. Sequencing was carried out using naive CD4+ T cells from PBMCs. This sample's subset: CD45RA+ positively selected. Every receptor here comes from a man aged 18 to 29 in good health. Some clones in this sample may be carry-over from other donors' samples.

The chain recombines TRBV9 with TRBJ2-7, with 12 bases aligning to TRBD2. V lost 4 bases to trimming and J lost 4 bases; unmatched junction nucleotides: 9. Looked up from germline, CDR1 is SGDLS and CDR2 is YYNGEE. The CDR3 is 16 amino acids. The DNA of the CDR3 is TGTGCCAGCAGCCCGCGGGCTAGCGGGAGGGTATACGAGCAGTACTTC. This encodes CASSPRASGRVYEQYF.

This chain links TRBV5-1 with TRBJ2-7; unclear D gene. Trimming pared 0 bases from V and 3 bases from J, leaving 16 bases between. This CDR3 comprises 16 residues. Germline lookup yields CDR1 SGHRS and CDR2 YFSETQ. The DNA for the CDR3 is TGCGCCAGCAGCTTGGCCGGCTCCCGCCCTGACTACGAGCAGTACTTC. The encoded protein is CASSLAGSRPDYEQYF.

The gene calls are TRBV2 and TRBJ2-7; 8 bases line up with TRBD1. The CDR3 consists of 13 residues. Per the germline V gene, CDR1 is SNHLY and CDR2 is FYNNEI. V was pared by 7 bases and J by 5 bases, with 7 bases of the junction left unmatched. CDR3: CASKVDREDEQYF. CDR3 in DNA: TGTGCCAGCAAAGTGGACAGGGAAGACGAGCAGTACTTC.

CDR3 region: CASRRQGARLETQYF. CDR3 DNA: TGTGCCAGCAGGAGACAGGGGGCCCGATTAGAGACCCAGTACTTC. The rearrangement links TRBV6-6 to TRBJ2-5, with 10 bases that match TRBD1. Looked up from germline, CDR1 is MNHNY and CDR2 is SVGAGI (reference sequence). With 6 bases clipped from V and 4 bases from J, the junction kept 8 bases outside the gene matches. This CDR3 is 15 amino acids long.

This clone has just one count. The CDR3 DNA reads as TGTGCCAGCAGCTCGCCCGGTGGGAGCACAGATACGCAGTATTTT. Translated: CASSSPGGSTDTQYF. The chain joins TRBV13 to TRBJ2-3; D remains unclear. V dropped 4 bases and J dropped 0 bases, with 11 bases sitting between them. The CDR3 consists of 15 residues. Germline lookup yields CDR1 PRHDT and CDR2 FYEKMQ (reference sequence).

This chain's CDR3 is CASLDRRGDNEQFF. The CDR3 DNA reads TGTGCCAGCTTGGATCGGCGGGGGGACAATGAGCAGTTCTTC. V and J are TRBV7-9 and TRBJ2-1; 8 bases align to TRBD2. The CDR3 length is 14 residues. The trim removed 8 bases at V and 5 bases at J, leaving 8 bases unmatched. Germline CDR1 reads SEHNR; CDR2 reads FQNEAQ (reference sequence).

The rearrangement joins TRBV11-3 to TRBJ1-5, with TRBD1 matching over 11 bases. CDR3 length equals 19 residues. Germline V gene sequence: CDR1 SGHNT, CDR2 YENEEA. After removal of 0 bases from V and 6 bases from J, the junction contained 13 bases not matched to a gene. CDR3 nucleotide sequence: TGTGCCAGCAGCTTAGAGGACAGGGGGCCCCTCCGGCGATCTCAGCCCCAGCATTTT. Translating it yields CASSLEDRGPLRRSQPQHF.

This chain uses TRBV20-1 with TRBJ2-7; D not resolved. Germline V gene sequence: CDR1 DFQATT, CDR2 SNEGSKA (reference sequence). CDR3 length: 11 residues. V was clipped by 2 bases and J by 3 bases, with 5 bases between them. The CDR3 bases are TGCAGTGCTAGAATGAACTACGAGCAGTACTTC. Translation: CSARMNYEQYF.

The genes are TRBV21-1 and TRBJ2-1; the D call TRBD1 from the table was never checked on the DNA. TRBV21-1 is marked as a pseudogene. This CDR3 spans 13 amino acids. The CDR3 DNA sequence: TGTGCCGTCACAGGTCCCGAGAACGATGAGCAGTTCTTC. Translating gives CAVTGPENDEQFF.

Remarks on this clone: This CDR3 is also generated by other DNA sequences in the sample. The chain employs TRBV19 and TRBJ1-2, with D possibly being TRBD1 (5 bases). Trimming took off 4 bases at V and 2 bases at J, with 5 bases between the two ends. This CDR3 region has 12 residues. Germline loops: CDR1 LNHDA, CDR2 SQIVND (reference sequence). The CDR3 DNA reads TGTGCCAGTAGTAGACAGAACTATGGCTACACCTTC. This translates into CASSRQNYGYTF.